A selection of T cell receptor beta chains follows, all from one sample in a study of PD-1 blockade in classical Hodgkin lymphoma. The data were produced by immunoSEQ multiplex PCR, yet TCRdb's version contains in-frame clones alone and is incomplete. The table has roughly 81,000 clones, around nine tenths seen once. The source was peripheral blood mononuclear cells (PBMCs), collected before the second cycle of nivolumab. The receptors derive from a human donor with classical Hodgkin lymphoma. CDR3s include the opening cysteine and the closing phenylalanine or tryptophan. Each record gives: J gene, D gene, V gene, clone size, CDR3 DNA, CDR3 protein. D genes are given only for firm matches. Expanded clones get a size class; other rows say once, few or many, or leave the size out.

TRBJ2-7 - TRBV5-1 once TGCGCCAGCAGCTTGGGACTAGTTACCTACGAGCAGTACTTC CASSLGLVTYEQYF
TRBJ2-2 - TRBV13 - TGTGCCAGCAGCTTACTTTCTACCGGGGAGCTGTTTTTT CASSLLSTGELFF
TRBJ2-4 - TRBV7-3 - TGTGCCAGCAGCTTAAGTCGGCTCGGGGGCGCAGGTGACATTCAGTACTTC CASSLSRLGGAGDIQYF
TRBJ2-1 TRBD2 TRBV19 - TGTGCCAGTAGTTGGGGGAAAGGACTAGCGGGAGGAAAAGGAGAATACAATGAGCAGTTCTTC CASSWGKGLAGGKGEYNEQFF
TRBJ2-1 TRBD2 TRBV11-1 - TGTGCCAGCAGCCCAAACGGGGGGATATACAATGAGCAGTTCTTC CASSPNGGIYNEQFF
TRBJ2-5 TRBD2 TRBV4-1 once TGCGCCAGCAGCGCCGGGACTACGATGCAAGAGACCCAGTACTTC CASSAGTTMQETQYF
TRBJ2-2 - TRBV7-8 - TGTGCCAGCAGCGCCTACCAAACCGGGGAGCTGTTTTTT CASSAYQTGELFF
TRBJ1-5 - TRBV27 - TGTGCCAGCAGTTCCTTACAGGGACATAGCAATCAGCCCCAGCATTTT CASSSLQGHSNQPQHF
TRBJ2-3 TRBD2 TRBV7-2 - TGTGCCAGCAGCTTCGGACTAGCGGTGGGATATACGCAGTATTTT CASSFGLAVGYTQYF
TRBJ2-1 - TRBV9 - TGTGCCAGCAGCAGACTAACCCCCAATGAGCAGTTCTTC CASSRLTPNEQFF
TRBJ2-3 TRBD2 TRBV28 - TGTGCCAGCAACCCCCCCGGGCGGCTAGCGGGACCACCTAGCACAGATACGCAGTATTTT CASNPPGRLAGPPSTDTQYF
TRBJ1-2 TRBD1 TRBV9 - TGTGCCAGCAGCGTAGGGGACAGCTATGGCTACACCTTC CASSVGDSYGYTF
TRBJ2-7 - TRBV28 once TGTGCCAGCAGCTCAAACCCCGCCGAGCAGTACTTC CASSSNPAEQYF
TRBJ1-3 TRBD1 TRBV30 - TGTGCCTTCCGGGACAGGGGGGACACCATATATTTT CAFRDRGDTIYF
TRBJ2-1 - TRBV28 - TGTGCCACCCTCGGCTACCGGGGGCTTGACAATGAGCAGTTCTTC CATLGYRGLDNEQFF
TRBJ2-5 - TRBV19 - TGTGCCAGTAGTCCGAGGGGGAGAGGAGAGACCCAGTACTTC CASSPRGRGETQYF
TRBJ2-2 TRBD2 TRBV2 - TGTGCCAGCAGCCCGGGACTAGCATCTTACACCGGGGAGCTGTTTTTT CASSPGLASYTGELFF
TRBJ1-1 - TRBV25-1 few TGTGCCAGCGCTGCCGGGCACAACACTGAAGCTTTCTTT CASAAGHNTEAFF
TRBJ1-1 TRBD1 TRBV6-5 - TGTGCCAGCAGTTACAACGACAGGGGGCGAGCTTTCTTT CASSYNDRGRAFF
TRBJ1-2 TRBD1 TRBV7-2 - TGTGCCAGCAGCTCACAGGGGGCGCGGAGTGCCTATGGCTACACCTTC CASSSQGARSAYGYTF
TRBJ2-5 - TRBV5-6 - TGTGCCAGCAGCCCAACCGGTGGGGTCCAAGAGACCCAGTACTTC CASSPTGGVQETQYF
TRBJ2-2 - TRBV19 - TGTGCCAGTAGTAATGTGGCGGGAATGAACACCGGGGAGCTGTTTTTT CASSNVAGMNTGELFF
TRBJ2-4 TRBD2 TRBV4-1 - TGCGCCAGCAGCCAAGGCCCCGTTACTAGCGGGACATACAAAAACATTCAGTACTTC CASSQGPVTSGTYKNIQYF